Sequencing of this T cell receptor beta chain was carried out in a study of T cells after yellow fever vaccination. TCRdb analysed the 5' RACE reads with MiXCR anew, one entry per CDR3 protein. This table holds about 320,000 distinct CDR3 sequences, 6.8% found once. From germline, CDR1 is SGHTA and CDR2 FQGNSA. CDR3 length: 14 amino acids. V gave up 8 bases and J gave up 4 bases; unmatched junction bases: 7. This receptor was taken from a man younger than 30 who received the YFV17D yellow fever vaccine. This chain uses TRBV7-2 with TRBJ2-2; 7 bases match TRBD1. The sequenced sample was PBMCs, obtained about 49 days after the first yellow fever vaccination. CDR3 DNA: TGTGCCAGCGGCGGACAGGCGGCCACCGGGGAGCTGTTTTTT. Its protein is CASGGQAATGELFF. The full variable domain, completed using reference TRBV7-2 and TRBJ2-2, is GAGVSQSPSNKVTEKGKDVELRCDPISGHTALYWYRQSLGQGLEFLIYFQGNSAPDKSGLPSDRFSAERTGGSVSTLTIQRTQQEDSAVYLCASGGQAATGELFFGEGSRLTVL.